Listed below are T cell receptor beta chains from one sample, sequenced in a study of OX40 agonist ivuxolimab in advanced cancers. Libraries were prepared by immunoSEQ multiplex PCR; TCRdb keeps only in-frame clonotypes and omits some of them. The sample lists some 40,000 clones; 80% to 85% were seen once. The material sequenced was CD4+ or CD8+ T cells sorted from blood, taken in a trial of the OX40 agonist ivuxolimab. The source is an adult with an advanced solid tumor such as melanoma, head and neck, liver or kidney cancer. CDR3s include the opening cysteine and the closing phenylalanine or tryptophan. The order of the fields is D gene, clone size, J gene, V gene, CDR3 protein, CDR3 DNA. D genes are given only for firm matches. Expanded clones are given a class, and other clones once, few, many or no size at all.

d_call: .
clone_size: .
j_call: TRBJ1-2
v_call: TRBV2
cdr3_aa: CASTPRETDYGYTF
cdr3_nt: TGTGCCAGCACCCCTAGGGAGACAGACTATGGCTACACCTTC

d_call: .
clone_size: .
j_call: TRBJ2-1
v_call: TRBV7-9
cdr3_aa: CASRPSGSRDNEQFF
cdr3_nt: TGTGCCAGCAGACCCTCGGGGTCTAGAGACAATGAGCAGTTCTTC

d_call: .
clone_size: .
j_call: TRBJ2-4
v_call: TRBV10-1
cdr3_aa: CASSESGRGVQYF
cdr3_nt: TGCGCCAGCAGTGAGTCGGGGCGAGGAGTTCAGTACTTC

d_call: TRBD1
clone_size: .
j_call: TRBJ2-5
v_call: TRBV5-1
cdr3_aa: CASSSGETGRWKETQYF
cdr3_nt: TGCGCCAGCAGCTCAGGGGAGACAGGGCGATGGAAAGAGACCCAGTACTTC

d_call: .
clone_size: .
j_call: TRBJ2-7
v_call: TRBV7-2
cdr3_aa: CASKAGRGTYEQYF
cdr3_nt: TGTGCCAGCAAGGCGGGACGCGGCACCTACGAGCAGTACTTC

d_call: TRBD1
clone_size: few
j_call: TRBJ2-1
v_call: TRBV5-4
cdr3_aa: CASSLHHGTGFINEQFF
cdr3_nt: TGTGCCAGCAGCCTTCATCACGGGACAGGGTTTATCAATGAGCAGTTCTTC

d_call: TRBD1
clone_size: .
j_call: TRBJ2-5
v_call: TRBV7-3
cdr3_aa: CASSLDRGETQYF
cdr3_nt: TGTGCCAGCAGCCTTGACAGGGGAGAGACCCAGTACTTC

d_call: .
clone_size: .
j_call: TRBJ2-5
v_call: TRBV18
cdr3_aa: CASSPLEKETQYF
cdr3_nt: TGTGCCAGCTCACCATTAGAAAAAGAGACCCAGTACTTC

d_call: .
clone_size: .
j_call: TRBJ1-1
v_call: TRBV5-5
cdr3_aa: CASSLITLNTEAFF
cdr3_nt: TGTGCCAGCAGCCTGATCACATTAAACACTGAAGCTTTCTTT

d_call: .
clone_size: .
j_call: TRBJ2-3
v_call: TRBV18
cdr3_aa: CASSPPSAADTQYF
cdr3_nt: TGTGCCAGCTCACCCCCAAGCGCGGCAGATACGCAGTATTTT

d_call: TRBD1
clone_size: .
j_call: TRBJ2-7
v_call: TRBV28
cdr3_aa: CASSLSGQGTYEQYF
cdr3_nt: TGTGCCAGCAGTTTATCGGGACAGGGGACCTACGAGCAGTACTTC

d_call: TRBD1
clone_size: .
j_call: TRBJ1-2
v_call: TRBV9
cdr3_aa: CASSAPRWDSKLSF
cdr3_nt: TGTGCCAGCAGCGCACCCCGGTGGGACAGTAAATTATCCTTC

d_call: .
clone_size: .
j_call: TRBJ2-3
v_call: TRBV19
cdr3_aa: CASTRGSGGGTDTQYF
cdr3_nt: TGTGCCAGTACCCGCGGGAGCGGAGGGGGTACAGATACGCAGTATTTT

d_call: .
clone_size: .
j_call: TRBJ2-6
v_call: TRBV11-2
cdr3_aa: CASCPGGAGANVLTF
cdr3_nt: TGTGCCAGCTGCCCCGGTGGGGCTGGGGCCAACGTCCTGACTTTC

d_call: .
clone_size: .
j_call: TRBJ1-1
v_call: TRBV10-3
cdr3_aa: CAISESKGGGNAEAFF
cdr3_nt: TGTGCCATCAGTGAGTCGAAGGGAGGGGGGAATGCTGAAGCTTTCTTT

d_call: .
clone_size: .
j_call: TRBJ1-4
v_call: TRBV2
cdr3_aa: CASKAWANEKLFF
cdr3_nt: TGTGCCAGCAAAGCCTGGGCTAATGAAAAACTGTTTTTT

d_call: .
clone_size: .
j_call: TRBJ1-6
v_call: TRBV28
cdr3_aa: CASVKGSSPLHF
cdr3_nt: TGTGCCAGCGTGAAGGGTAGTTCACCCCTCCACTTT

d_call: TRBD2
clone_size: .
j_call: TRBJ2-7
v_call: TRBV7-8
cdr3_aa: CASSFGGNLYEQYF
cdr3_nt: TGTGCCAGCAGCTTCGGGGGGAATCTCTACGAGCAGTACTTC

d_call: .
clone_size: .
j_call: TRBJ2-3
v_call: TRBV9
cdr3_aa: CASSSVRDPQTDTQYF
cdr3_nt: TGTGCCAGCAGCTCCGTCCGGGACCCTCAAACAGATACGCAGTATTTT

d_call: .
clone_size: .
j_call: TRBJ2-7
v_call: TRBV11-2
cdr3_aa: CASSSVSGSTYEQYF
cdr3_nt: TGTGCCAGCAGCTCGGTTTCCGGGTCGACCTACGAGCAGTACTTC

d_call: .
clone_size: .
j_call: TRBJ1-3
v_call: TRBV2
cdr3_aa: CASGGVAGNTIYF
cdr3_nt: TGTGCCAGCGGCGGGGTGGCTGGAAACACCATATATTTT

d_call: .
clone_size: once
j_call: TRBJ1-1
v_call: TRBV20-1
cdr3_aa: CSVGGNTEAFF
cdr3_nt: TGCAGTGTGGGGGGGAACACTGAAGCTTTCTTT

d_call: TRBD2
clone_size: few
j_call: TRBJ2-7
v_call: TRBV2
cdr3_aa: CASISGTTYEQYF
cdr3_nt: TGTGCCAGCATTAGCGGGACGACCTACGAGCAGTACTTC

d_call: .
clone_size: .
j_call: TRBJ1-5
v_call: TRBV27
cdr3_aa: CASSLWAGNQPQHF
cdr3_nt: TGTGCCAGCAGTTTATGGGCAGGTAATCAGCCCCAGCATTTT

d_call: TRBD1
clone_size: .
j_call: TRBJ1-2
v_call: TRBV6-5
cdr3_aa: CASTKGQGYGYTF
cdr3_nt: TGTGCCAGCACTAAGGGACAGGGTTATGGCTACACCTTC

d_call: TRBD1
clone_size: .
j_call: TRBJ2-3
v_call: TRBV5-1
cdr3_aa: CASSFGDRDTDTQYF
cdr3_nt: TGCGCCAGCAGCTTCGGGGACAGGGACACAGATACGCAGTATTTT

d_call: .
clone_size: .
j_call: TRBJ1-5
v_call: TRBV28
cdr3_aa: CASSSAELYSNQPQHF
cdr3_nt: TGTGCCAGCAGTTCGGCCGAATTGTATAGCAATCAGCCCCAGCATTTT

d_call: .
clone_size: .
j_call: TRBJ1-4
v_call: TRBV6-5
cdr3_aa: CASSYGGRSNEKLFF
cdr3_nt: TGTGCCAGCAGTTACGGAGGACGGAGTAATGAAAAACTGTTTTTT

d_call: TRBD1
clone_size: .
j_call: TRBJ1-4
v_call: TRBV6-6
cdr3_aa: CASSRTGRGEKLFF
cdr3_nt: TGTGCCAGCAGCCGGACAGGGAGAGGAGAAAAACTGTTTTTT

d_call: .
clone_size: .
j_call: TRBJ2-1
v_call: TRBV9
cdr3_aa: CASSVAGSNEQFF
cdr3_nt: TGTGCCAGCAGCGTAGCGGGTAGCAATGAGCAGTTCTTC

d_call: TRBD2
clone_size: .
j_call: TRBJ2-1
v_call: TRBV10-2
cdr3_aa: CASGLSGLAGDNEQFF
cdr3_nt: TGCGCCAGCGGACTCTCCGGACTAGCGGGGGACAATGAGCAGTTCTTC

d_call: .
clone_size: .
j_call: TRBJ2-3
v_call: TRBV30
cdr3_aa: CAWEEGSRFTDTQYF
cdr3_nt: TGTGCCTGGGAGGAGGGTAGCAGGTTCACAGATACGCAGTATTTT

d_call: TRBD1
clone_size: few
j_call: TRBJ1-1
v_call: TRBV14
cdr3_aa: CASSQGSGGFGTEAFF
cdr3_nt: TGTGCCAGCAGCCAAGGGTCAGGGGGCTTTGGGACTGAAGCTTTCTTT

d_call: TRBD1
clone_size: .
j_call: TRBJ1-6
v_call: TRBV6-5
cdr3_aa: CASSNRDSNSPLHF
cdr3_nt: TGTGCCAGCAGTAACCGGGACAGTAATTCACCCCTCCACTTT

d_call: TRBD1
clone_size: .
j_call: TRBJ2-7
v_call: TRBV30
cdr3_aa: CACTPLDRGGEQYF
cdr3_nt: TGTGCCTGTACACCCCTAGACAGGGGGGGCGAGCAGTACTTC

d_call: .
clone_size: few
j_call: TRBJ1-1
v_call: TRBV30
cdr3_aa: CAWMGRMNTEAFF
cdr3_nt: TGTGCCTGGATGGGACGGATGAACACTGAAGCTTTCTTT

d_call: .
clone_size: .
j_call: TRBJ1-3
v_call: TRBV6-5
cdr3_aa: CASRTTPGSGNTIYF
cdr3_nt: TGTGCCAGCAGGACGACTCCCGGCTCTGGAAACACCATATATTTT

d_call: TRBD1
clone_size: once
j_call: TRBJ1-2
v_call: TRBV28
cdr3_aa: CASSHGTGGFYGYTF
cdr3_nt: TGTGCCAGCAGCCACGGGACAGGGGGCTTTTATGGCTACACCTTC

d_call: TRBD2
clone_size: once
j_call: TRBJ2-3
v_call: TRBV7-2
cdr3_aa: CASSPLPGLAGADTQYF
cdr3_nt: TGTGCCAGCAGTCCCCTTCCGGGACTAGCGGGTGCAGATACGCAGTATTTT

d_call: .
clone_size: .
j_call: TRBJ1-6
v_call: TRBV19
cdr3_aa: CASQRGGVSPLHF
cdr3_nt: TGTGCCAGCCAAAGGGGAGGGGTTTCACCCCTCCACTTT

d_call: .
clone_size: .
j_call: TRBJ1-5
v_call: TRBV7-3
cdr3_aa: CASSPEGGQPQHF
cdr3_nt: TGTGCCAGCAGCCCTGAGGGGGGCCAGCCCCAGCATTTT

d_call: .
clone_size: .
j_call: TRBJ1-4
v_call: TRBV10-1
cdr3_aa: CASSESAKGGEKLFF
cdr3_nt: TGCGCCAGCAGTGAGTCGGCGAAGGGAGGCGAAAAACTGTTTTTT

d_call: TRBD1
clone_size: .
j_call: TRBJ2-2
v_call: TRBV7-3
cdr3_aa: CASSSSGRGSTGELFF
cdr3_nt: TGTGCCAGCAGCTCCTCTGGCAGGGGGTCGACCGGGGAGCTGTTTTTT

d_call: TRBD1
clone_size: .
j_call: TRBJ1-5
v_call: TRBV6-1
cdr3_aa: CASRRDSDQPQHF
cdr3_nt: TGTGCCAGCAGGAGGGACAGCGATCAGCCCCAGCATTTT

d_call: TRBD2
clone_size: .
j_call: TRBJ2-3
v_call: TRBV7-3
cdr3_aa: CASSNPYSGGAGDTQYF
cdr3_nt: TGTGCCAGCAGCAACCCATATAGCGGGGGGGCTGGAGATACGCAGTATTTT

d_call: .
clone_size: .
j_call: TRBJ2-4
v_call: TRBV25-1
cdr3_aa: CASSPGEGRNIQYF
cdr3_nt: TGTGCCAGCAGTCCCGGGGAAGGGAGAAACATTCAGTACTTC

d_call: TRBD2
clone_size: few
j_call: TRBJ2-1
v_call: TRBV14
cdr3_aa: CASSQAPSGTHNEQFF
cdr3_nt: TGTGCCAGCAGCCAAGCCCCTAGCGGGACCCACAATGAGCAGTTCTTC

d_call: .
clone_size: .
j_call: TRBJ2-5
v_call: TRBV11-2
cdr3_aa: CASSSQQGHQETQYF
cdr3_nt: TGTGCCAGCAGCTCACAACAGGGACACCAAGAGACCCAGTACTTC

d_call: TRBD1
clone_size: .
j_call: TRBJ2-2
v_call: TRBV5-1
cdr3_aa: CASTGGSNTGELFF
cdr3_nt: TGCGCCAGCACAGGGGGATCGAACACCGGGGAGCTGTTTTTT

d_call: .
clone_size: .
j_call: TRBJ1-4
v_call: TRBV6-8
cdr3_aa: CASRGLTRETTNEKLFF
cdr3_nt: TGTGCCAGCAGGGGGTTGACAAGGGAGACAACTAATGAAAAACTGTTTTTT

d_call: .
clone_size: few
j_call: TRBJ1-4
v_call: TRBV30
cdr3_aa: CACPPGGPQNEKLFF
cdr3_nt: TGTGCCTGCCCCCCGGGAGGCCCGCAGAATGAAAAACTGTTTTTT

d_call: TRBD1
clone_size: .
j_call: TRBJ1-5
v_call: TRBV9
cdr3_aa: CASSLDRVGQPQHF
cdr3_nt: TGTGCCAGCAGCCTCGACAGGGTCGGACAGCCCCAGCATTTT

d_call: TRBD2
clone_size: .
j_call: TRBJ2-3
v_call: TRBV5-6
cdr3_aa: CASSLGPSGRTDTQYF
cdr3_nt: TGTGCCAGCAGCTTGGGTCCTAGCGGGAGAACAGATACGCAGTATTTT

d_call: .
clone_size: .
j_call: TRBJ1-3
v_call: TRBV28
cdr3_aa: CASNPGRLSLTNTIYF
cdr3_nt: TGTGCCTCGAACCCGGGACGGCTGTCCCTCACAAACACCATATATTTT

d_call: .
clone_size: .
j_call: TRBJ1-2
v_call: TRBV11-2
cdr3_aa: CASSSDSLYGYTF
cdr3_nt: TGTGCCAGCAGTTCCGACAGCCTCTATGGCTACACCTTC

d_call: .
clone_size: .
j_call: TRBJ1-3
v_call: TRBV9
cdr3_aa: CASSAGLLGSGNTIYF
cdr3_nt: TGTGCCAGCAGCGCCGGCCTTCTGGGCTCTGGAAACACCATATATTTT

d_call: TRBD1
clone_size: .
j_call: TRBJ1-1
v_call: TRBV28
cdr3_aa: CASSLQGRNTEAFF
cdr3_nt: TGTGCCAGCAGCTTACAGGGGCGGAACACTGAAGCTTTCTTT